The 5 T cell receptor beta chains presented below share a single source sample, sequenced in a study of Tregs in tolerant kidney transplant recipients (dated by TCRdb to 2018 to 2020). Library creation used the immunoSEQ multiplex PCR assay. TCRdb's version of the immuneACCESS table is confined to in-frame rearrangements and falls short of the full clone set. An unresolved V gene accounts for under half of the shortfall where checked; the remainder is of unknown origin. The table for this sample lists about 120,000 clones; roughly 92% of them were counted only once. The ten largest clones capture approximately 0.62% of the sample. The sample was CD4+ T cells from blood. The receptor source for this set is a human donor in good health.

The chain joins TRBV5-4 to TRBJ1-2; TRBD1 matches 7 bases. This CDR3 is 15 amino acids long. V lost 3 bases and J lost 3; bases outside the gene matches: 8. Looked up from germline, CDR1 is SGHNT and CDR2 is YYREEE (reference sequence). CDR3 in DNA: TGTGCCAGCAGCTCAGGACAGGTCGGGCACTATGGCTACACCTTC. It is translated as CASSSGQVGHYGYTF.

This clone is a singleton in its sample. V usage is TRBV18 and J usage is TRBJ2-3, with 9 bases lining up with TRBD1. Germline V gene data show CDR1 as KGHSH and CDR2 as LQKENI. Trimming removed 4 bases from V and 4 bases from J; junction bases left unmatched: 9. The CDR3 runs to 16 residues. CDR3 nucleotides: TGTGCCAGCTCACTAGTCGGGACAGGGAGCCCAGATACGCAGTATTTT. It codes for CASSLVGTGSPDTQYF.

The chain carries TRBV10-2 and TRBJ2-7; D not resolved. Trimming cost V 3 bases and J 2 bases, with 8 bases left between them. CDR1 and CDR2 from the germline V gene are WSHSY and SAAADI. The CDR3 has 13 residues. The CDR3 spells CASSDDTAYEQYF. The CDR3 region has the DNA TGCGCCAGCAGTGATGACACAGCCTACGAGCAGTACTTC.

Comment on this clone: Other DNA sequences in this specimen translate into the identical CDR3. DNA of the CDR3: TGCGCCAGCAGCTTGGGAGGGAGCTCCTACAATGAGCAGTTCTTC. It is translated as CASSLGGSSYNEQFF. The V and J genes are TRBV5-1 and TRBJ2-1; D might be TRBD2 (5 bases). The germline V gene has CDR1 SGHRS and CDR2 YFSETQ. Trimming took off 0 bases at V and 0 bases at J, with 7 bases between the two ends. The CDR3 has 15 amino acids.

This chain uses TRBV11-3 with TRBJ2-1; D is unclear. Between the trimmed V and J ends, which lost 4 bases and 6 bases, there was a span of 10 bases. The CDR3 spans 13 residues. Germline assignment: CDR1 SGHNT and CDR2 YENEEA. The CDR3 protein is CASSSSGINEQFF. DNA of the CDR3: TGTGCCAGCAGCTCTAGTGGGATCAATGAGCAGTTCTTC.